This T cell receptor (beta chain) appears in the sequencing data of a study of CD8+CD57+ T cells in acquired aplastic anemia. Study-wide results and caveats: Found in both controls and patients were fewer than 35 CD8+ CDR3 sequences. Controls and patients did not differ significantly in CD8+ Simpson's diversity.

Genomic DNA served as template for TCR beta VDJ and CDR3 profiling. One entry per CDR3 protein, called by TCRdb with MiXCR from the reads. Here the sample spans roughly 150,000 distinct CDR3 sequences, about 45% being singletons. By flow cytometry, patients selected for sequencing had shown an expansion of CD8+CD57+ cells. Patients, without exception, had severe acquired aplastic anemia. With regard to this clonotype: Antigen unknown. A much larger clone lies one base from this, so it may be a read error.

This CDR3 is 13 amino acids long. Germline V gene sequence: CDR1 SGHTA, CDR2 FQGNSA. The rearrangement links TRBV7-2 to TRBJ2-1; perhaps TRBD1 as D (5 bases). The TCR originated in a human donor with aplastic anemia. The sequencing sample was made of sorted CD4+, CD8+, or CD8+CD57+ T cells (not recorded which) from PBMCs. CDR3: CASSQDLAGYKSF. The CDR3 DNA sequence: TGTGCCAGCAGCCAAGATTTGGCAGGGTACAAGTCCTTC.